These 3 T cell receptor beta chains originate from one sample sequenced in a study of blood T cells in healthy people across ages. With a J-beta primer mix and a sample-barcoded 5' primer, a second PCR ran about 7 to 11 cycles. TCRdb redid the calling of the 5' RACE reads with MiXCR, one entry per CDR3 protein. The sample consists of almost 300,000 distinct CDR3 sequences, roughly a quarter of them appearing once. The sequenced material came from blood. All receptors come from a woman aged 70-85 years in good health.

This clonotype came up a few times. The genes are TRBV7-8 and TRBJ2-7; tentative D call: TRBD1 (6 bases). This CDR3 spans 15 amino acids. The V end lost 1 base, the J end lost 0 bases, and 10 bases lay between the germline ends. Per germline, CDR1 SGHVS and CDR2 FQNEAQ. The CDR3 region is CASSLERGSSYEQYF. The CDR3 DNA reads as TGTGCCAGCAGCTTAGAGAGGGGGAGCTCCTACGAGCAGTACTTC.

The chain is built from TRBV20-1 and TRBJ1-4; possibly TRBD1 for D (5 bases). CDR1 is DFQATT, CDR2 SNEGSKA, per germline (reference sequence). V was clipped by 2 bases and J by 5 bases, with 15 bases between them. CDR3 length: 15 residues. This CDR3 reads CSARRRGAPNEKLFF. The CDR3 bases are TGCAGTGCTAGAAGGCGCGGGGCTCCCAATGAAAAACTGTTTTTT.

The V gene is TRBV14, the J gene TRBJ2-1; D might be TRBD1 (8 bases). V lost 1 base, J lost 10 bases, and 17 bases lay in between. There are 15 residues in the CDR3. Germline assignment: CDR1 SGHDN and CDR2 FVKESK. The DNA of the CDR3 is TGTGCCAGCAGCCAAGTCCGAGGACAGGGAGGGGAGCAGTTCTTC. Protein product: CASSQVRGQGGEQFF.